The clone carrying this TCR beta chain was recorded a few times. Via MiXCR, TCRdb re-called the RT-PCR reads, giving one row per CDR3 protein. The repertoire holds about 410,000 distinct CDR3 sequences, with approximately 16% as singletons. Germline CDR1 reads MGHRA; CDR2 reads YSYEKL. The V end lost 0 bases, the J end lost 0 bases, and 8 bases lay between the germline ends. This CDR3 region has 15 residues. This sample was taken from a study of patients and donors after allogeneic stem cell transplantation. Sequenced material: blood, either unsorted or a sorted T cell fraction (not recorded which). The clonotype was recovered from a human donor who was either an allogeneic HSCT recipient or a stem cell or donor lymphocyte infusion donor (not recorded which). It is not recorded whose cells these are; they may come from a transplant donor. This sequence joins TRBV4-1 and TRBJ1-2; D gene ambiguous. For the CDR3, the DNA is TGCGCCAGCAGCCAAGAAGAAGCGGCTAACTATGGCTACACCTTC. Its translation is CASSQEEAANYGYTF.